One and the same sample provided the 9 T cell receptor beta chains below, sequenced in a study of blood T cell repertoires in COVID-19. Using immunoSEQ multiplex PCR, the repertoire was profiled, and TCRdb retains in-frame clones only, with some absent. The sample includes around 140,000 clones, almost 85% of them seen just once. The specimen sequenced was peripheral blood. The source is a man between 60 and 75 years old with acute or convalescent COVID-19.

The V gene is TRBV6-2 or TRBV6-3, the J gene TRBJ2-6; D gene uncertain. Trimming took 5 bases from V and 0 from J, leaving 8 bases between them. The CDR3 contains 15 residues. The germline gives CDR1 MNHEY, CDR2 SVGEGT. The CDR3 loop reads CASSPDRSGANVLTF. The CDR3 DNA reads TGTGCCAGCAGTCCAGATCGCTCTGGGGCCAACGTCCTGACTTTC.

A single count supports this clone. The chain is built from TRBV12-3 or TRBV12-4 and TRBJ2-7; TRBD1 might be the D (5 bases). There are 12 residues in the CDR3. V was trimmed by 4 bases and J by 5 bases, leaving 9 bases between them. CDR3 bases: TGTGCCAGCAGTTCAGGGTACCACGAGCAGTACTTC. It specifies CASSSGYHEQYF.

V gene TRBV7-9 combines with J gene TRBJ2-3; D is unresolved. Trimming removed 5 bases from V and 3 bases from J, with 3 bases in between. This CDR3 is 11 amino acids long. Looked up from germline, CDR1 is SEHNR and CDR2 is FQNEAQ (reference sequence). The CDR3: CASSETDTQYF. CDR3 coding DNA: TGTGCCAGCAGCGAGACAGATACGCAGTATTTT. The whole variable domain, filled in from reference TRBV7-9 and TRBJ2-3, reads DTGVSQNPRHKITKRGQNVTFRCDPISEHNRLYWYRQTLGQGPEFLTYFQNEAQLEKSRLLSDRFSAERPKGSFSTLEIQRTEQGDSAMYLCASSETDTQYFGPGTRLTVL.

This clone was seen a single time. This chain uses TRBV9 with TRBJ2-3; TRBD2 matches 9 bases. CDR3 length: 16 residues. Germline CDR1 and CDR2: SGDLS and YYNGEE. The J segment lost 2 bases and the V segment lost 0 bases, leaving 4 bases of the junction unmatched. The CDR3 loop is CASSVGTSVNTDTQYF. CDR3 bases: TGTGCCAGCAGCGTAGGGACTAGCGTAAACACAGATACGCAGTATTTT.

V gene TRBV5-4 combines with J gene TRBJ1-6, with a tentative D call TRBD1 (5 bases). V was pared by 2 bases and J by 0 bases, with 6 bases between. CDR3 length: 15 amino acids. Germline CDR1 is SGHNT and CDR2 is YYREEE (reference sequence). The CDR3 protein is CASSLRGSYNSPLHF. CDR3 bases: TGTGCCAGCAGCTTAAGGGGCTCCTATAATTCACCCCTCCACTTT.

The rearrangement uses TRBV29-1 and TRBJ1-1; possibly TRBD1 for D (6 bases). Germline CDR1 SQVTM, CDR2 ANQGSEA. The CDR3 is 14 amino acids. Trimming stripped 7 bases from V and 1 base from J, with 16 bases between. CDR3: CSATQGNANTEAFF. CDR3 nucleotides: TGCAGCGCGACTCAGGGGAACGCGAACACTGAAGCTTTCTTT.

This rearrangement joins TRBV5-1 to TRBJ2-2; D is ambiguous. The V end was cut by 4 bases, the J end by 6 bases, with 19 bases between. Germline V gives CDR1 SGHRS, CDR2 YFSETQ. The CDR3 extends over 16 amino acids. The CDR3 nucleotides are TGCGCCAGCAGCCGAGGAGCCCCTAATCGTGCCGGGGAGCTGTTTTTT. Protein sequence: CASSRGAPNRAGELFF. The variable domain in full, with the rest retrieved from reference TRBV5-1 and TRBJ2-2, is KAGVTQTPRYLIKTRGQQVTLSCSPISGHRSVSWYQQTPGQGLQFLFEYFSETQRNKGNFPGRFSGRQFSNSRSEMNVSTLELGDSALYLCASSRGAPNRAGELFFGEGSRLTVL.

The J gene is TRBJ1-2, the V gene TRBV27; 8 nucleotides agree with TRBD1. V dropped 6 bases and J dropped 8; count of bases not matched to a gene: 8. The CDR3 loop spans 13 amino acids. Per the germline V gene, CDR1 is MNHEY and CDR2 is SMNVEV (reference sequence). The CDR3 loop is CASSTGQGAGYTF. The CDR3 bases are TGTGCCAGCAGCACTGGACAGGGTGCGGGCTACACCTTC.

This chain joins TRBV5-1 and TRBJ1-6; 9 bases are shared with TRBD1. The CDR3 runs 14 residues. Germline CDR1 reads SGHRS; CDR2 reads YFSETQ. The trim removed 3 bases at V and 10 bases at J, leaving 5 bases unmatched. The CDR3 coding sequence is TGCGCCAGCAGCTCCACAGGGGGCCTGTCACCCCTCCACTTT. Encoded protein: CASSSTGGLSPLHF.